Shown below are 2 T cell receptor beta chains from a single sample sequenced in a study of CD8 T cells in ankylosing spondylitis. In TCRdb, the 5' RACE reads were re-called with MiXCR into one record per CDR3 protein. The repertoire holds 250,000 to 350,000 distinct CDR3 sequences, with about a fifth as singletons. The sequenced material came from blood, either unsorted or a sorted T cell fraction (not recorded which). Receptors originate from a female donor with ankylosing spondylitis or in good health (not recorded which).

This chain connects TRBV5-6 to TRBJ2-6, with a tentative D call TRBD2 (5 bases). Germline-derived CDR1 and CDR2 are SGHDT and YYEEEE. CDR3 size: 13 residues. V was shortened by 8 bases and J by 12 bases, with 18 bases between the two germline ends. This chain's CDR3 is CARFGKGFAVLTF. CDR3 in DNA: TGTGCCAGATTCGGGAAAGGGTTTGCCGTCCTGACTTTC. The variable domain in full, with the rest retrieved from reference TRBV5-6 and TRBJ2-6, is DAGVTQSPTHLIKTRGQQVTLRCSPKSGHDTVSWYQQALGQGPQFIFQYYEEEERQRGNFPDRFSGHQFPNYSSELNVNALLLGDSALYLCARFGKGFAVLTFGAGSRLTVL.

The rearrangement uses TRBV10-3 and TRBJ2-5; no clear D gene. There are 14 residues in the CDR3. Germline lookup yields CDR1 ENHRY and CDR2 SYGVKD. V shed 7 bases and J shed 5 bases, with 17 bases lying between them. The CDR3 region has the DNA TGTGCCATCACCCCGGGTCCGAGAGAGGAGACCCAGTACTTC. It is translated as CAITPGPREETQYF.